This T cell receptor beta chain was documented in a study of CD8 T cells in Susac syndrome. Random hexamers primed reverse transcription of about 0.5 to 1 ug RNA. The immunoSEQ assay covered 54 Vbeta and 13 Jbeta segments for CDR3. TCRdb analysed the immunoSEQ multiplex PCR reads with MiXCR anew, one entry per CDR3 protein. The table has 400,000 to 550,000 distinct CDR3 sequences, more than 80% seen once; the top ten hold 0.12%. The germline CDR1 and CDR2 sequences are SGHRS and YFSETQ. Trimming took 4 bases from V and 9 from J, leaving 11 bases between them. This CDR3 spans 12 amino acids. In the multiple sclerosis control group, patients were treatment-naive and had stable or active relapsing-remitting disease. The TEMRA cells underwent FACS enrichment, while the CD8+ and CD4+ T cells underwent negative isolation.

The chain recombines TRBV5-1 with TRBJ2-1; the D call may be TRBD1 or TRBD2 (5 bases each). The receptor comes from a human donor with multiple sclerosis. The sequenced sample was CD8+ T cells from PBMCs. CDR3 loop: CASSTPGTEQFF. The CDR3 DNA sequence: TGCGCCAGCAGCACCCCTGGGACTGAGCAGTTCTTC.